Listed below are T cell receptor beta chains from one sample, sequenced in a study of OX40 agonist ivuxolimab in advanced cancers. TCRdb's table, derived via immunoSEQ multiplex PCR, lists solely in-frame clones and lacks some. The top ten hold roughly 29% of the sample, which has roughly 11,000 clones, just over 85% seen once. Sequenced material: CD4+ or CD8+ T cells sorted from blood, taken in a trial of the OX40 agonist ivuxolimab. All receptors derive from an adult with an advanced solid tumor such as melanoma, head and neck, liver or kidney cancer. Each CDR3 is given with its conserved first and last residue. The D gene is left open where the match is weak. Some rows have no size entry. The others give once, few or many, or a class for an expanded clone.

clone_size j_call d_call v_call cdr3_aa cdr3_nt
- TRBJ1-1 - TRBV5-4 CASSWGHLNTEAFF TGTGCCAGCAGCTGGGGACACCTGAACACTGAAGCTTTCTTT
- TRBJ2-3 TRBD1 TRBV7-9 CASSPEGTGSTQYF TGTGCCAGCAGCCCTGAGGGGACAGGGAGTACGCAGTATTTT
- TRBJ2-3 TRBD2 TRBV5-6 CASSFGSGSMNTQYF TGTGCCAGCAGCTTTGGGAGCGGGAGTATGAATACGCAGTATTTT
- TRBJ2-7 - TRBV19 CASSTGLESYEQYF TGTGCCAGTAGTACGGGGTTAGAATCCTACGAGCAGTACTTC
few TRBJ2-1 - TRBV19 CASSIPGNRYEQFF TGTGCCAGTAGTATCCCGGGAAATAGGTATGAGCAGTTCTTC
- TRBJ2-7 - TRBV27 CASGLNLEQYF TGTGCCAGCGGACTAAACTTAGAGCAGTACTTC
- TRBJ2-5 - TRBV18 CASSPTGIQETQYF TGTGCCAGCTCACCAACAGGGATACAAGAGACCCAGTACTTC
- TRBJ1-1 - TRBV19 CATSMWGGTEAFF TGTGCCACTAGTATGTGGGGAGGAACTGAAGCTTTCTTT
- TRBJ1-3 - TRBV10-3 CASTQRPDDPNTIYF TGTGCCTCGACCCAACGGCCGGACGACCCTAACACCATATATTTT
- TRBJ2-3 - TRBV6-5 CASSYSDHRTDTQYF TGTGCCAGCAGTTATTCGGACCATCGCACAGATACGCAGTATTTT
- TRBJ2-2 - TRBV28 CASSLMPRNTGELFF TGTGCCAGCAGTCTAATGCCCAGAAACACCGGGGAGCTGTTTTTT
- TRBJ2-3 TRBD2 TRBV14 CASSQDGSSGDTQYF TGTGCCAGCAGCCAAGATGGATCTAGCGGAGATACGCAGTATTTT
- TRBJ2-7 - TRBV19 CATQDTNYEQYF TGTGCCACCCAGGACACCAACTACGAGCAGTACTTC
once TRBJ2-7 - TRBV11-2 CASSFQRLLSYEQYF TGTGCCAGCAGCTTTCAGAGACTCCTCTCCTACGAGCAGTACTTC
- TRBJ2-5 TRBD1 TRBV5-1 CASSYGTGQETQYF TGCGCCAGCAGCTATGGGACAGGCCAAGAGACCCAGTACTTC
few TRBJ1-1 TRBD1 TRBV27 CASSRLQGPAPGRTEAFF TGTGCCAGCAGTAGACTACAGGGGCCAGCGCCGGGGCGCACTGAAGCTTTCTTT
- TRBJ1-1 - TRBV5-1 CASSMDHTEAFF TGCGCCAGCAGCATGGACCACACTGAAGCTTTCTTT
- TRBJ2-5 TRBD2 TRBV5-1 CASTLTSGGAAETQYF TGCGCCAGCACCCTAACTAGCGGGGGGGCCGCAGAGACCCAGTACTTC
- TRBJ1-1 - TRBV6-1 CASSLGSSTEAFF TGTGCCAGCAGTTTAGGGTCGTCCACTGAAGCTTTCTTT
- TRBJ2-5 - TRBV5-6 CASSPSLMDQETQYF TGTGCCAGCAGCCCGTCCCTCATGGACCAAGAGACCCAGTACTTC
few TRBJ2-2 TRBD1 TRBV30 CAWSAYGTGSTGELFF TGTGCCTGGAGCGCCTACGGGACAGGGTCCACCGGGGAGCTGTTTTTT
- TRBJ1-4 TRBD1 TRBV7-2 CASSLQGQGNEKLFF TGTGCCAGCAGCCTACAAGGACAGGGGAATGAAAAACTGTTTTTT
- TRBJ1-1 - TRBV4-1 CASSQSGLNTEAFF TGCGCCAGCAGCCAAAGTGGGCTGAACACTGAAGCTTTCTTT
- TRBJ2-5 - TRBV25-1 CASSEYLGEETQYF TGTGCCAGCAGTGAATATTTGGGTGAAGAGACCCAGTACTTC
- TRBJ2-7 - TRBV2 CASRGSGETRYEQYF TGTGCCAGCAGGGGGTCAGGGGAGACGAGATACGAGCAGTACTTC
- TRBJ1-4 TRBD1 TRBV2 CASSGGTGYEKLFF TGTGCCAGCAGCGGTGGGACAGGGTATGAAAAACTGTTTTTT
- TRBJ2-1 TRBD2 TRBV19 CASSIRREVNNEQFF TGTGCCAGTAGTATAAGGCGGGAGGTCAACAATGAGCAGTTCTTC
once TRBJ2-5 TRBD2 TRBV11-2 CASSETSGRSRSETQYF TGTGCCAGCAGCGAAACTAGCGGGAGATCTAGGTCGGAGACCCAGTACTTC
once TRBJ2-7 - TRBV30 CAWSWDPVEGQYF TGTGCCTGGAGTTGGGACCCGGTAGAGGGGCAGTACTTC
- TRBJ2-5 - TRBV7-2 CASSLVGKETQYF TGTGCCAGCAGCTTAGTGGGCAAAGAGACCCAGTACTTC
- TRBJ2-7 - TRBV2 CASTWGLRGYEQYF TGTGCCAGCACATGGGGTCTGAGAGGCTACGAGCAGTACTTC
- TRBJ2-5 - TRBV7-7 CASSSGLQETQYF TGTGCCAGCAGCTCGGGACTGCAAGAGACCCAGTACTTC
few TRBJ1-1 TRBD1 TRBV4-3 CASSHRLRQGGGNTEAFF TGCGCCAGCAGCCACCGATTACGACAGGGCGGTGGGAACACTGAAGCTTTCTTT
- TRBJ2-1 TRBD1 TRBV11-2 CASSLEGGDLNEQFF TGTGCCAGCAGCTTAGAAGGGGGCGATTTAAATGAGCAGTTCTTC
- TRBJ2-1 TRBD2 TRBV13 CASSLGSGIGYNEQFF TGTGCCAGCAGCTTAGGGAGCGGGATTGGATACAATGAGCAGTTCTTC
- TRBJ2-5 - TRBV28 CASSFSTGRSETQYF TGTGCCAGCAGTTTTTCGACAGGGAGGTCAGAGACCCAGTACTTC
- TRBJ2-7 TRBD1 TRBV10-3 CAISADRGYEQYF TGTGCCATCAGTGCCGACAGGGGCTACGAGCAGTACTTC
- TRBJ2-3 - TRBV11-2 CASSEFTDTQYF TGTGCCAGCAGCGAATTCACAGATACGCAGTATTTT
- TRBJ1-5 TRBD1 TRBV19 CASRVLAGGHQPQHF TGTGCCAGTAGGGTCCTGGCAGGGGGCCACCAGCCCCAGCATTTT
- TRBJ1-4 - TRBV5-1 CASSLLAGEKLFF TGCGCCAGCAGCTTGTTAGCAGGCGAAAAACTGTTTTTT
- TRBJ2-7 TRBD1 TRBV7-9 CASSLWDRSYEQYF TGTGCCAGCAGCTTATGGGACAGAAGCTACGAGCAGTACTTC
few TRBJ1-4 - TRBV20-1 CSARESMELFF TGCAGTGCTAGAGAATCCATGGAACTGTTTTTT
once TRBJ2-3 - TRBV30 CAWGPGSTDTQYF TGTGCCTGGGGGCCGGGCAGCACAGATACGCAGTATTTT
once TRBJ1-2 - TRBV9 CASSVVADGPYGYTF TGTGCCAGCAGCGTAGTAGCGGACGGGCCCTATGGCTACACCTTC
- TRBJ2-1 TRBD1 TRBV28 CASSFRDSYNEQFF TGTGCCAGCAGTTTCCGGGACAGCTACAATGAGCAGTTCTTC
- TRBJ1-5 - TRBV19 CASSISGNQPQHF TGTGCCAGTAGTATATCGGGCAATCAGCCCCAGCATTTT
- TRBJ2-2 - TRBV2 CASSAEGVGELFF TGTGCCAGCAGTGCGGAGGGGGTCGGGGAGCTGTTTTTT